The T cell receptor beta chain under discussion was sequenced for a study of blood T cell repertoires in COVID-19. Study summary: Acute and convalescent COVID-19 specimens originated in the United States, Italy and Spain.

This clone occurred a few times. Profiling relied on immunoSEQ multiplex PCR, and the TCRdb table lists in-frame clones only, not all of them. The sample holds 60,000 to 95,000 clones, around two thirds seen once. CDR1 KGHSH and CDR2 LQKENI come from the germline V gene. Trimming pared 0 bases from V and 1 base from J, leaving 3 bases between. This CDR3 contains 13 residues. The rearrangement uses TRBV18 and TRBJ1-1, with D unclear. The sample taken for sequencing was peripheral blood. The receptor was isolated from a human donor with acute or convalescent COVID-19. The donor label of this sample is uncertain. CDR3 nucleotides: TGTGCCAGCTCACCACCAGCGAACACTGAAGCTTTCTTT. It codes for CASSPPANTEAFF. The variable domain in full, completed from reference TRBV18 and TRBJ1-1, reads NAGVMQNPRHLVRRRGQEARLRCSPMKGHSHVYWYRQLPEEGLKFMVYLQKENIIDESGMPKERFSAEFPKEGPSILRIQQVVRGDSAAYFCASSPPANTEAFFGQGTRLTVV.